These T cell receptor beta chains were read from a single sample in a study of memory CD4+ T cells and cytomegalovirus serostatus. Clones were sequenced by immunoSEQ multiplex PCR, and TCRdb holds only the in-frame ones, with some missing. The sample comprises under 55,000 clones, around 82% of which are singletons, and 0.65% to 0.7% rests with the top ten. The specimen sequenced was memory CD4+ T cells from blood. All receptors come from an adult in good health and CMV-seronegative. Each CDR3 is given with its conserved first and last residue. A D gene is named only where the DNA matches it firmly. Expanded clones get a size class; other rows say once, few or many, or leave the size out.

>.|TRBJ1-1|.|TRBV27
TGTGCCAGCAGTTTATCAGGGTGGTACAGGGAGGGCACTGAAGCTTTCTTT
CASSLSGWYREGTEAFF
>TRBD1|TRBJ1-4|.|TRBV5-1
TGCGCCAGCAGCACTAGGACAGGGGAGAATGAAAAACTGTTTTTT
CASSTRTGENEKLFF
>.|TRBJ2-7|.|TRBV7-6
TGTGCCAGCAGCCCCGGCGGGGCCGAGCAGTACTTC
CASSPGGAEQYF
>TRBD1|TRBJ2-7|few|TRBV2
TGTGCCAGCAGCGCGGGACAGGGTATATACGAGCAGTACTTC
CASSAGQGIYEQYF
>.|TRBJ2-7|.|TRBV27
TGTGCCAGCAGGTTGACACGGCGGTCTCACGAGCAGTACTTC
CASRLTRRSHEQYF
>.|TRBJ1-1|.|TRBV28
TGTGCCAGCAGTTTAAGCTGGGCAGCCACTGGAGCTTTCTTT
CASSLSWAATGAFF
>.|TRBJ2-7|.|TRBV19
TGTGCCAGTAGAGGCCAGGAGACGACGGGTGAGCAGTACTTC
CASRGQETTGEQYF
>.|TRBJ2-2|.|TRBV6-1
TGTGCCAGCAGTGTCGGGACCAACACCGGGGAGCTGTTTTTT
CASSVGTNTGELFF
>.|TRBJ2-7|.|TRBV5-8
TGTGCCAGCAGCTTGGATGTGGGGTCCTCCTACGAGCAGTACTTC
CASSLDVGSSYEQYF
>TRBD2|TRBJ2-3|.|TRBV25-1
TGTGCCAGCAGTGAATCCCCTAGCGGACCGGGCACAGATACGCAGTATTTT
CASSESPSGPGTDTQYF
>.|TRBJ1-5|.|TRBV7-8
TGTGCCAGCAGCCTGACCGCAGTACATTCTCCTAGCAATCAGCCCCAGCATTTT
CASSLTAVHSPSNQPQHF
>.|TRBJ2-5|.|TRBV7-8
TGTGCCAGCAGCTTGTGGAACCAAAAAGAGACCCAGTACTTC
CASSLWNQKETQYF
>.|TRBJ2-3|.|TRBV9
TGTGCCAGCAGCCTCGGACAGCCAGATACGCAGTATTTT
CASSLGQPDTQYF
>.|TRBJ1-2|.|TRBV9
TGTGCCAGCAGCGTAGGTGGTAGGTCCTATGGCTACACCTTC
CASSVGGRSYGYTF
>.|TRBJ1-3|.|TRBV28
TGTGCCAGCAGATTAGGGAAGTCTGGAAACACCATATATTTT
CASRLGKSGNTIYF
>.|TRBJ2-3|.|TRBV25-1
TGTGCCAGCAAGGGAACCCCAGTGGAAGATACGCAGTATTTT
CASKGTPVEDTQYF
>TRBD2|TRBJ2-7|.|TRBV7-6
TGTGCCAGCAGCTGGACTAGTGGTTTCCACGAGCAGTACTTC
CASSWTSGFHEQYF
>.|TRBJ2-2|.|TRBV5-4
TGTGCCAGCAGCTTGGGAGGGAACACCGGGGAGCTGTTTTTT
CASSLGGNTGELFF
>TRBD1|TRBJ2-7|.|TRBV5-5
TGTGCCAGCAGCGGACCGGGACAGAGGGGTCGCGAGCAGTACTTC
CASSGPGQRGREQYF
>.|TRBJ2-2|.|TRBV6-6
TGTGCCAGCAGTTATAGGGGGACCCAAACCGGGGAGCTGTTTTTT
CASSYRGTQTGELFF
>.|TRBJ1-2|.|TRBV10-2
TGCGCCAGCTTCCAAGCGGGGGGGTATGGCTACACCTTC
CASFQAGGYGYTF
>TRBD2|TRBJ2-7|.|TRBV27
TGTGCCAGCAGACGGACTAGCGGCTACGAGCAGTACTTC
CASRRTSGYEQYF
>.|TRBJ2-1|.|TRBV11-3
TGTGCCAGCAGCTTAGATCTTGGGGCAAATGAGCAGTTCTTC
CASSLDLGANEQFF
>TRBD1|TRBJ1-2|.|TRBV11-1
TGTGCCAGCAGCTTAGAAAGGGGGCGAGGCTACACCTTC
CASSLERGRGYTF
>TRBD1|TRBJ1-3|.|TRBV5-1
TGCGCCAGCAGTCGGGACAGGAGCTCTGGAAACACCATATATTTT
CASSRDRSSGNTIYF
>TRBD1|TRBJ1-1|.|TRBV2
TGTGCCAGCTGTCGTTCTCCGGACAGGTTGAACACTGAAGCTTTCTTT
CASCRSPDRLNTEAFF
>TRBD1|TRBJ2-1|few|TRBV27
TGTGCCAGCAGCAGACAGGGGGCGCTTTTATCCTACAATGAGCAGTTCTTC
CASSRQGALLSYNEQFF
>.|TRBJ1-5|once|TRBV27
TGTGCCAGCAGTGAACACCACAGGGTGGGACAGCCCCAGCATTTT
CASSEHHRVGQPQHF
>.|TRBJ2-6|.|TRBV6-5
TGTGCCAGCAGTTACTCGGGCTCTGGGGCCAACGTCCTGACTTTC
CASSYSGSGANVLTF
>.|TRBJ1-1|.|TRBV9
TGTGCCAGCAGCGTCGAGGGCGCAGGGGCTTTCTTT
CASSVEGAGAFF